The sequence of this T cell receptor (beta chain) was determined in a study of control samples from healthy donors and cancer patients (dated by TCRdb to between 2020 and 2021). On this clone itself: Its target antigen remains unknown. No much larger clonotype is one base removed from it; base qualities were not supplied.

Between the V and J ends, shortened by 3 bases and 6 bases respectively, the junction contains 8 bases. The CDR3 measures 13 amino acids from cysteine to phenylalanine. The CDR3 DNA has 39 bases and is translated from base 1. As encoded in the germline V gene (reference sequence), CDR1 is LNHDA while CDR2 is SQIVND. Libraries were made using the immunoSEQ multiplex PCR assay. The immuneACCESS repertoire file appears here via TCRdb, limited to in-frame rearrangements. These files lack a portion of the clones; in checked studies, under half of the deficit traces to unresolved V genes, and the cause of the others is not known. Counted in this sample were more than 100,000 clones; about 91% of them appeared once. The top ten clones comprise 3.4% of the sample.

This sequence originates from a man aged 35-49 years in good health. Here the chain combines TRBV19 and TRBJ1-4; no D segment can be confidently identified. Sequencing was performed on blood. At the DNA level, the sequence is TGTGCCAGTAGTATCGGTGGTTATGAAAAACTGTTTTTT. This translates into CASSIGGYEKLFF.